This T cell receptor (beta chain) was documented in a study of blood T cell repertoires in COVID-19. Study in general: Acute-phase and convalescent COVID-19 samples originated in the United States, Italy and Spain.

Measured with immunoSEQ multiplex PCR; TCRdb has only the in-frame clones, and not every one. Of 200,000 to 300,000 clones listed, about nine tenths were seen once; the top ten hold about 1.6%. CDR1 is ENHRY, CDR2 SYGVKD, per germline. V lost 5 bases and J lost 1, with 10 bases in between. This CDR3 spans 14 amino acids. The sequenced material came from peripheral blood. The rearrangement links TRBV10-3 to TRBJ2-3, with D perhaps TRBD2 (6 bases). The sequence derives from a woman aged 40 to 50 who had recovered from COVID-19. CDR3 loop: CAISIGGGTDTQYF. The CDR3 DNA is TGTGCCATCAGTATCGGCGGGGGCACAGATACGCAGTATTTT.